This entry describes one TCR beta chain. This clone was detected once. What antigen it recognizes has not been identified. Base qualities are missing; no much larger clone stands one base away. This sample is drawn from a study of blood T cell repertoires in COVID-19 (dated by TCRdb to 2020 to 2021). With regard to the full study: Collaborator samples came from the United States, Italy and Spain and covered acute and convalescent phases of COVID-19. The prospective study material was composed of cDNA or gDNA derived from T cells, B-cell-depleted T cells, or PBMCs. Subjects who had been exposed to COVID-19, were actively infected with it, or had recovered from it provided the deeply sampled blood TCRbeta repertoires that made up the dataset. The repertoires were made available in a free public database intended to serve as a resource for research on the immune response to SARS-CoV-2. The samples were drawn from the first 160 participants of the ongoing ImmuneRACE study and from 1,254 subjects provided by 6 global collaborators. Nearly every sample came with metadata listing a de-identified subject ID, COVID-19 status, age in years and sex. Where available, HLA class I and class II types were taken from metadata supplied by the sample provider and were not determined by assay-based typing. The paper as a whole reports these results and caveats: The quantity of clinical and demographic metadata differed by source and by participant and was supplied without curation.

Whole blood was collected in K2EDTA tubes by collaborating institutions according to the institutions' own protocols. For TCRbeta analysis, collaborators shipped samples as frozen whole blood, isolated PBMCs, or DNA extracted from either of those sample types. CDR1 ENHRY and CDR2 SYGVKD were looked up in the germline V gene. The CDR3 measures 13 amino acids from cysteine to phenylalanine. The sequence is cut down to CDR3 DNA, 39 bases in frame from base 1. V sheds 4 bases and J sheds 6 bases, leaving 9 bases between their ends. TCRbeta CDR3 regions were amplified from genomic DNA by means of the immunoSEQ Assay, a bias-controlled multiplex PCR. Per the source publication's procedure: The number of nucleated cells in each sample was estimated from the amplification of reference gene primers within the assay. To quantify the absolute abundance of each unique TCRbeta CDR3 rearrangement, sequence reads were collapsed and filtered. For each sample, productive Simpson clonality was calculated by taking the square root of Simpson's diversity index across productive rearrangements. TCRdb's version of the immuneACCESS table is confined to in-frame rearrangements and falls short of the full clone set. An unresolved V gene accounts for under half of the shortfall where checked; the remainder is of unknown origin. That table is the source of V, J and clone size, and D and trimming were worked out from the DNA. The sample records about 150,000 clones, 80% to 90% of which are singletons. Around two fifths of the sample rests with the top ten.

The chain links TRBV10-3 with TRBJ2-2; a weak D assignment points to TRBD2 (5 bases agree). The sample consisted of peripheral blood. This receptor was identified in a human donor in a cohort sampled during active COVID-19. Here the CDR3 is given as CAISGRGSGELFF. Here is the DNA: TGTGCCATCAGTGGACGGGGATCCGGGGAGCTGTTTTTT.